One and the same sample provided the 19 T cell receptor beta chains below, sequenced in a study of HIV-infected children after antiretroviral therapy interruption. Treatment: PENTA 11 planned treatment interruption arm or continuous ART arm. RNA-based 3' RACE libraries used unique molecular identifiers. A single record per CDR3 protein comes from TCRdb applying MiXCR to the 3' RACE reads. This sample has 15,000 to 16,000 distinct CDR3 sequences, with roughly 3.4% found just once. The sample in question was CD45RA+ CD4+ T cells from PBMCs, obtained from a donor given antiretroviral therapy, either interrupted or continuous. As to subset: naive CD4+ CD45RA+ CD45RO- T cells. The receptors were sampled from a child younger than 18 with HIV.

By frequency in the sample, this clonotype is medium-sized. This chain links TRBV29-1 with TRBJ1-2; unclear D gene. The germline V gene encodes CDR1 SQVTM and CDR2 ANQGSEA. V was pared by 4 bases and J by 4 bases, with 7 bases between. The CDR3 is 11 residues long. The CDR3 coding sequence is TGCAGCGTTGGGACGTTCTATGGCTACACCTTC. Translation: CSVGTFYGYTF.

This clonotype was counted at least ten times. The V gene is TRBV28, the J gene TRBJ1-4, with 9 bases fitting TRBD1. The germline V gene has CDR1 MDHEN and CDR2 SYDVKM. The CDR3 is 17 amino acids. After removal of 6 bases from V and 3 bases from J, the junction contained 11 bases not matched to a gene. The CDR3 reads CASSNTGGRRANEKLFF. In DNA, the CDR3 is TGTGCCAGCAGCAATACAGGGGGCAGGAGGGCTAATGAAAAACTGTTTTTT. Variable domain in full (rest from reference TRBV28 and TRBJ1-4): DVKVTQSSRYLVKRTGEKVFLECVQDMDHENMFWYRQDPGLGLRLIYFSYDVKMKEKGDIPEGYSVSREKKERFSLILESASTNQTSMYLCASSNTGGRRANEKLFFGSGTQLSVL.

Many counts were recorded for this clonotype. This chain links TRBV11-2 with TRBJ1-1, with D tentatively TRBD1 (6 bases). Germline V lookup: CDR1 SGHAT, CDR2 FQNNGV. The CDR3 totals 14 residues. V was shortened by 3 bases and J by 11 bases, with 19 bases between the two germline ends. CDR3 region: CASSFDGGPMVAFF. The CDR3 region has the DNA TGTGCCAGCAGCTTTGATGGGGGCCCCATGGTGGCTTTCTTT. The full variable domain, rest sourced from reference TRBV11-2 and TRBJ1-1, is EAGVAQSPRYKIIEKRQSVAFWCNPISGHATLYWYQQILGQGPKLLIQFQNNGVVDDSQLPKDRFSAERLKGVDSTLKIQPAKLEDSAVYLCASSFDGGPMVAFFGQGTRLTVV.

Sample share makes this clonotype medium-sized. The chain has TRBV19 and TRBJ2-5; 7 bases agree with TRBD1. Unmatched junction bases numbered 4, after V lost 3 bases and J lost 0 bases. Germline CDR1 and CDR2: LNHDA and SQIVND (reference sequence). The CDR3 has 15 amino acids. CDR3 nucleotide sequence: TGTGCCAGTAGTATCCAGACAGGGTACCAAGAGACCCAGTACTTC. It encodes CASSIQTGYQETQYF.

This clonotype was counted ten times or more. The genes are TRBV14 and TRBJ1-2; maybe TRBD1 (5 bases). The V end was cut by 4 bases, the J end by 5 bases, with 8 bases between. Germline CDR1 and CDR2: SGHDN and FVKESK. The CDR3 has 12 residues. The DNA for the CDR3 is TGTGCCAGCAGCCCCACAGGATATGGCTACACCTTC. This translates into CASSPTGYGYTF.

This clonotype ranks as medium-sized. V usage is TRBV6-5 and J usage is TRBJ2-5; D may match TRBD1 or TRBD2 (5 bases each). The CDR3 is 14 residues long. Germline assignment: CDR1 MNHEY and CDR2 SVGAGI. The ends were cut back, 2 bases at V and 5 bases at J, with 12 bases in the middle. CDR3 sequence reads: CASSYVRGPETQYF. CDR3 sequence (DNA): TGTGCCAGCAGTTACGTCCGGGGCCCGGAGACCCAGTACTTC.

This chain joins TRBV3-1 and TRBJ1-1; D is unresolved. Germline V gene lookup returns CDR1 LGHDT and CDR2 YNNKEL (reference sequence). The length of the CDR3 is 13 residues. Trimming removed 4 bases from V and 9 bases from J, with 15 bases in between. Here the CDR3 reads CASSLAGRVKAFF. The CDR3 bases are TGTGCCAGCAGCCTTGCTGGTCGCGTCAAAGCTTTCTTT.

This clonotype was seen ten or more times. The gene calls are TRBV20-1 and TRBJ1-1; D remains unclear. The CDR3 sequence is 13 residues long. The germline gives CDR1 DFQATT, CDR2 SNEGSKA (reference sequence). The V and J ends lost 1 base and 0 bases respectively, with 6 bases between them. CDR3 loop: CSARVAVNTEAFF. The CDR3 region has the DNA TGCAGTGCTAGAGTGGCAGTGAACACTGAAGCTTTCTTT.

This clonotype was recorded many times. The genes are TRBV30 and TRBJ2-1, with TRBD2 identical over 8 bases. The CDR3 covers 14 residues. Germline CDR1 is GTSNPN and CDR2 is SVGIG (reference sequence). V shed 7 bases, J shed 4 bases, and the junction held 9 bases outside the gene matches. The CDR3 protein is CAFCVGLGYNEQFF. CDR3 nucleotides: TGTGCCTTCTGCGTGGGACTAGGGTACAATGAGCAGTTCTTC.

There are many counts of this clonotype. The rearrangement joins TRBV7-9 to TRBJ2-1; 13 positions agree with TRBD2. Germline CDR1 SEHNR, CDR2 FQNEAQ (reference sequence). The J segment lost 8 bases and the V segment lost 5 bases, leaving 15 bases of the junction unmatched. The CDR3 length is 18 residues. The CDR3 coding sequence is TGTGCCAGCAGCCCCCTCCCCCCACTAGCGGGGGGGCTGTATGAGCAGTTCTTC. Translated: CASSPLPPLAGGLYEQFF.

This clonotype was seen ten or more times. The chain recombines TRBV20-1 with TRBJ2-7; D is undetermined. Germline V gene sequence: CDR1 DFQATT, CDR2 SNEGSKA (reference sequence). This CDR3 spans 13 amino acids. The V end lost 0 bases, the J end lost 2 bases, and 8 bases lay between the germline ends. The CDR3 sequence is CSARDGQTYEQYF. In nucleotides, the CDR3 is TGCAGTGCTAGAGATGGGCAAACCTACGAGCAGTACTTC.

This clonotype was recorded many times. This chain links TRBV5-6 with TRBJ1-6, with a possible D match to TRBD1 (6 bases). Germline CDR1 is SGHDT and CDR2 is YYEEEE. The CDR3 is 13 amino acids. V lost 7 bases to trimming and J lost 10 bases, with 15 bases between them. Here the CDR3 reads CASPRTARSPLHF. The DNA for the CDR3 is TGTGCCAGCCCCCGGACAGCACGCTCACCCCTCCACTTT. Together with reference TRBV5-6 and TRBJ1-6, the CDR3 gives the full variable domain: DAGVTQSPTHLIKTRGQQVTLRCSPKSGHDTVSWYQQALGQGPQFIFQYYEEEERQRGNFPDRFSGHQFPNYSSELNVNALLLGDSALYLCASPRTARSPLHFGNGTRLTVT.

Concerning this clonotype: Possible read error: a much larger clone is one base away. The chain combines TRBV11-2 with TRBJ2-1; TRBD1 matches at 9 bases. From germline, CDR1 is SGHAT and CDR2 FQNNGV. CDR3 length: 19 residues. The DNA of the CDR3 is TGTGCCAGCAGCTCAATCTCTGGGACAGGGCTTCCCATCTACAGTGAGCAGTTCTTC. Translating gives CASSSISGTGLPIYSEQFF.

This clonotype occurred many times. The CDR3 is CASRRTSGGAYNEQFF. The CDR3 DNA reads as TGTGCAAGTCGCCGGACTAGCGGGGGGGCGTACAATGAGCAGTTCTTC. V is TRBV12-2 and J is TRBJ2-1; the tabulated D call, TRBD2, remains unverified against the DNA. TRBV12-2 counts as a pseudogene. This CDR3 spans 16 amino acids.

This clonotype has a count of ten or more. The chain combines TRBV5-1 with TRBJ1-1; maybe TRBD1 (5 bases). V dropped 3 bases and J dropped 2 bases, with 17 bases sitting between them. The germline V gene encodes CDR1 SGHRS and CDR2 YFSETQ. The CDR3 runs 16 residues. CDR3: CASSYEFKGPNTEAFF. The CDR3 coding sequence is TGCGCCAGCAGCTACGAATTCAAGGGACCCAACACTGAAGCTTTCTTT.

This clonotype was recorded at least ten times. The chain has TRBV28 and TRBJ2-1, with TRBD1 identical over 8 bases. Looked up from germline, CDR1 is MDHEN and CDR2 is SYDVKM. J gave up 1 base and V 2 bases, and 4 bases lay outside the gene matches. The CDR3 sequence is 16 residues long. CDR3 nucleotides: TGTGCCAGCAGTTTAAGAGGACAGGGATCCTACAATGAGCAGTTCTTC. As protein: CASSLRGQGSYNEQFF.

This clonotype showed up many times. The CDR3: CASSPVGLSNQPQHF. The DNA of the CDR3 is TGTGCCAGCAGCCCTGTCGGTCTTAGCAATCAGCCCCAGCATTTT. V usage is TRBV7-9 and J usage is TRBJ1-5; no definite D call. The CDR3 covers 15 residues. CDR1 and CDR2 from the germline V gene are SEHNR and FQNEAQ (reference sequence). V was trimmed by 5 bases and J by 0 bases, leaving 11 bases between them.

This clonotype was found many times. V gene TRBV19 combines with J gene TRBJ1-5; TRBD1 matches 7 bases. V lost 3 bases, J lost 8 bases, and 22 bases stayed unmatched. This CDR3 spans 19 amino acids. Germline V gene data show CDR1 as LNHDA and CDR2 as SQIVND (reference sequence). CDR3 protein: CASSITRQGNVPPREPQHF. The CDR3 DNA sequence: TGTGCCAGTAGTATCACAAGACAGGGTAACGTTCCCCCACGGGAGCCCCAGCATTTT.

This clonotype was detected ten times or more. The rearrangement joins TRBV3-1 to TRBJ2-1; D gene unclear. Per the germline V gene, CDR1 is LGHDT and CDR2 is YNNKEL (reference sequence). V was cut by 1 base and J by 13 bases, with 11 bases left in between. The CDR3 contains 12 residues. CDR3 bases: TGTGCCAGCAGCCAAGTTTTCACTTCACAGTTCTTC. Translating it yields CASSQVFTSQFF.